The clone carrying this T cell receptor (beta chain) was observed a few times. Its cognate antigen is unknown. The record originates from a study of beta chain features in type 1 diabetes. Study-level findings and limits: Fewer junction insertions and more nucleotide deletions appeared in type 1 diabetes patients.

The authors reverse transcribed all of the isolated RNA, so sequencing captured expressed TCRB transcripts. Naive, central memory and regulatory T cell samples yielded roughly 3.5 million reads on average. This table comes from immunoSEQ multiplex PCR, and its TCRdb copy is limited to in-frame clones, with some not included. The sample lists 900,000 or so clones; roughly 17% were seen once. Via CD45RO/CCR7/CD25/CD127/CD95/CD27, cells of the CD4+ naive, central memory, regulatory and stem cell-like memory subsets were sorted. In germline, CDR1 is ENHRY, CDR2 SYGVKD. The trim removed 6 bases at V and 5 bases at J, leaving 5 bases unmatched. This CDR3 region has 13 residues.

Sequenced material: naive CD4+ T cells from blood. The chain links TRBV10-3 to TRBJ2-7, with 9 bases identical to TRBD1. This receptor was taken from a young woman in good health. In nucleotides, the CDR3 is TGTGCCATCAGAGAACAGGGGGCCGACGAGCAGTACTTC. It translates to CAIREQGADEQYF.